The clone carrying this TCR beta chain showed up many times. Its antigen is undetermined. These data belong to a study of Graves' ophthalmopathy and Graves' hyperthyroidism. Study summary: Over 18 months of follow-up, stable hyperthyroidism required that no ophthalmopathy appear. Whole-study results and caveats: Blood contained most expanded thyroid clonotypes exceeding 0.001 frequency. Researchers report that a 13-signature model separated ophthalmopathy from stable hyperthyroidism, posting about 87% sensitivity and 75% to 84% specificity.

Other autoimmune diseases, uncontrolled infections, pregnancy or lactation ruled patients out of participation. The authors amplified TCR beta CDR3 regions, and they did so from RNA transcripts for repertoire sequencing. HTBI primers were used in a first-round RT-PCR, which preceded a second-round multiplex PCR. TCRdb analysed the multiplex PCR reads with MiXCR anew, one entry per CDR3 protein. The data show 500,000 to 700,000 distinct CDR3 sequences, just under 40% seen once. The CDR3 has 16 residues. CDR1 is SGHTA and CDR2 is FQGNSA in the germline V gene. Trimming stripped 5 bases from V and 4 bases from J, with 21 bases between.

The sequenced material came from peripheral blood or thyroid tissue (not recorded which). The sequence was collected from an adult man with Graves' hyperthyroidism. This chain connects TRBV7-2 to TRBJ2-7; D possibly corresponds to TRBD2 (6 bases). DNA for the CDR3: TGTGCCAGCAGCCTCGGACTTTGGCGGGATAATTACGAGCAGTACTTC. This codes for CASSLGLWRDNYEQYF.